These 15 T cell receptor beta chains came from one sample sequenced in a study of T cells in Graves' hyperthyroidism and ophthalmopathy. RNA transcripts were the template for amplifying TCR beta CDR3 regions. RT-PCR in the first round (using the HTBI primer set) targeted the TCR CDR3. TCRdb reprocessed the multiplex PCR reads with MiXCR, giving one entry per CDR3 protein. This repertoire shows nearly 600,000 distinct CDR3 sequences, roughly 13% found once; its top ten account for 5.8%. Sequences were obtained from blood. The receptors were sampled from a woman in her 30s with Graves' hyperthyroidism that later progressed to Graves' ophthalmopathy.

The table lists this clonotype with many counts. The chain is built from TRBV6-1 and TRBJ2-5, with 7 bases lining up with TRBD2. This CDR3 is 14 amino acids long. V was clipped by 8 bases and J by 4 bases; unmatched bases: 10. Per germline, CDR1 MNHNS and CDR2 SASEGT. The CDR3 bases are TGTGCCAGCTCCGGGAGGCTTGAGGGAGAGACCCAGTACTTC. Translation gives CASSGRLEGETQYF.

This clonotype was detected ten times or more. V usage is TRBV12-3 or TRBV12-4 and J usage is TRBJ1-2; D possibly corresponds to TRBD1 (5 bases). The CDR3 covers 13 residues. The V end was cut by 6 bases, the J end by 5 bases, with 13 bases between. DNA of the CDR3: TGTGCCAGCAGCTGGGGGAGTGGTTATGGCTACACCTTC. Amino acids: CASSWGSGYGYTF.

Ten or more counts support this clonotype. The CDR3 DNA reads TGTGCCAGCAGCCAAGACGGCAGGGCCGGTGAGCAGTTCTTC. This sequence encodes CASSQDGRAGEQFF. V is TRBV3-1 and J is TRBJ2-1, with D possibly matching TRBD1 (5 bases). V was shortened by 0 bases and J by 9 bases, with 12 bases between the two germline ends. This CDR3 spans 14 amino acids. Germline V lookup: CDR1 LGHDT, CDR2 YNNKEL (reference sequence).

This clonotype was seen many times. The chain has TRBV27 and TRBJ1-6, with 8 bases fitting TRBD1. Germline trimming cut 4 bases from V and 7 bases from J; bases unmatched to any gene: 12. CDR1 MNHEY and CDR2 SMNVEV come from the germline V gene (reference sequence). The CDR3 is 17 amino acids. Here the CDR3 reads CASSWDRSLSGNSPLHF. The CDR3 DNA follows: TGTGCCAGCAGTTGGGACAGGTCTCTTTCTGGAAATTCACCCCTCCACTTT.

The gene calls are TRBV7-2 and TRBJ2-3, with D tentatively TRBD2 (5 bases). Germline CDR1 SGHTA, CDR2 FQGNSA. Trimming left V 3 bases short and J 0 bases short, with 13 bases between. This CDR3 region has 16 residues. The CDR3 nucleotides are TGTGCCAGCAGCTTCGAAGGACTGTATAGCACAGATACGCAGTATTTT. Amino acids: CASSFEGLYSTDTQYF. Full variable domain (missing parts from reference TRBV7-2 and TRBJ2-3): GAGVSQSPSNKVTEKGKDVELRCDPISGHTALYWYRQSLGQGLEFLIYFQGNSAPDKSGLPSDRFSAERTGGSVSTLTIQRTQQEDSAVYLCASSFEGLYSTDTQYFGPGTRLTVL.

The V gene is TRBV29-1, the J gene TRBJ1-4; 7 bases align to TRBD1. This CDR3 is built from 13 residues. CDR1 is SQVTM, CDR2 ANQGSEA, per germline. J lost 12 bases, V lost 3 bases, and 10 bases had no gene match. The CDR3 protein is CSVDLGQWGELFF. CDR3 DNA sequence: TGCAGCGTTGACCTGGGACAGTGGGGGGAACTGTTTTTT.

In this sample, this clonotype turned up a few times. The rearrangement uses TRBV27 and TRBJ2-7; D not resolved. The germline CDR1 and CDR2 sequences are MNHEY and SMNVEV (reference sequence). The V end lost 6 bases, the J end lost 5 bases, and 11 bases lay between the germline ends. CDR3 length: 12 amino acids. CDR3 nucleotides: TGTGCCAGCAGACACACAGACCACGAGCAGTACTTC. Translation gives CASRHTDHEQYF.

This clonotype was counted ten times or more. The J gene is TRBJ1-4, the V gene TRBV30; D gene uncertain. This CDR3 is 13 amino acids long. The germline CDR1 and CDR2 sequences are GTSNPN and SVGIG (reference sequence). Trimming stripped 4 bases from V and 8 bases from J, with 14 bases between. In nucleotides, the CDR3 is TGTGCCTGGACTCACACCTACGGCGAAAAACTGTTTTTT. Translating it yields CAWTHTYGEKLFF.

The sample holds many counts of this clonotype. The chain combines TRBV9 with TRBJ2-3, with D unresolved. This CDR3 is built from 12 residues. CDR1 is SGDLS and CDR2 is YYNGEE in the germline V gene. Trimming took 4 bases from V and 4 from J, leaving 7 bases between them. CDR3 sequence: CASSTTADTQYF. Here the CDR3 DNA reads TGTGCCAGCAGCACAACGGCAGATACGCAGTATTTT.

Ten or more counts support this clonotype. The chain links TRBV11-3 to TRBJ1-1; unclear D gene. The CDR3 totals 14 residues. The germline V gene has CDR1 SGHNT and CDR2 YENEEA. V was trimmed by 3 bases and J by 1 base, leaving 9 bases between them. CDR3 sequence: CASSFSAANTEAFF. The CDR3 DNA follows: TGTGCCAGCAGCTTCTCGGCGGCGAACACTGAAGCTTTCTTT.

The chain combines TRBV20-1 with TRBJ2-1; 9 bases line up with TRBD1. Germline CDR1 DFQATT, CDR2 SNEGSKA (reference sequence). The CDR3 has 14 residues. V shed 4 bases and J 5 bases; nucleotides not matched to a gene: 6. The chain's CDR3 is CSATRTGVDNEQFF. CDR3 nucleotides: TGCAGTGCTACCCGGACAGGGGTCGACAATGAGCAGTTCTTC.

This clonotype showed up many times. The chain uses TRBV28 and TRBJ2-1; 7 bases align to TRBD1. The V segment lost 3 bases and the J segment 4 bases; nucleotides outside the gene matches: 6. Per the germline V gene, CDR1 is MDHEN and CDR2 is SYDVKM. The CDR3 is 15 residues long. Here the CDR3 DNA reads TGTGCCAGCAGTTTGTGGGGACAGAAGTACAATGAGCAGTTCTTC. Protein sequence: CASSLWGQKYNEQFF.

This clonotype was seen a single time. V gene TRBV28 combines with J gene TRBJ1-4; a possible D gene is TRBD1 (5 bases). Germline-derived CDR1 and CDR2 are MDHEN and SYDVKM. This CDR3 contains 16 residues. The V end lost 3 bases, the J end lost 0 bases, and 11 bases lay between the germline ends. This chain's CDR3 is CASSFVVGATNEKLFF. The CDR3 bases are TGTGCCAGCAGTTTCGTAGTGGGGGCAACTAATGAAAAACTGTTTTTT. Together with reference TRBV28 and TRBJ1-4, the CDR3 gives the full variable domain: DVKVTQSSRYLVKRTGEKVFLECVQDMDHENMFWYRQDPGLGLRLIYFSYDVKMKEKGDIPEGYSVSREKKERFSLILESASTNQTSMYLCASSFVVGATNEKLFFGSGTQLSVL.

The CDR3 region is CASSWTGHSYTF. CDR3 DNA: TGTGCCAGCAGTTGGACAGGGCATAGCTACACCTTC. The gene calls are TRBV27 and TRBJ1-2; 8 bases match TRBD1. The trim removed 4 bases at V and 9 bases at J, leaving 4 bases unmatched. Germline assignment: CDR1 MNHEY and CDR2 SMNVEV (reference sequence). This CDR3 has 12 amino acids.

This clonotype appeared many times. Here the CDR3 reads CASSLVAADPRYEQFF. The CDR3 DNA is TGTGCCAGCAGCTTGGTCGCCGCGGATCCTCGTTATGAGCAGTTCTTC. This rearrangement joins TRBV5-6 to TRBJ2-1, with D uncertain. The germline V gene encodes CDR1 SGHDT and CDR2 YYEEEE. The CDR3 sequence is 16 residues long. Deletions cut 0 bases from V and 8 bases from J, with 18 bases between.